This record looks at one T cell receptor beta chain sequence and its context. No antigen is known for it. As to time point: cycle 4 day 1 (C4D1), after more than 5 weeks of nivolumab. Each patient experienced a relapse that followed autologous stem cell transplantation, and brentuximab vedotin exposure varied. The data were taken from a study of PD-1 blockade in classical Hodgkin lymphoma. Method: immunoSEQ multiplex PCR; TCRdb's copy keeps in-frame clones and lacks some. The sample has roughly 90,000 clones, 83% seen once. Study-level points and caveats: Any patient who commenced nivolumab under 1 year after ASCT was excluded. CD4+ but not CD8+ TCR diversity rose significantly by C4D1. Repertoire difference causes, possibly disease activity or prior therapy, remain undefined.

The ends were cut back, 1 base at V and 4 bases at J, with 20 bases in the middle. In germline, CDR1 is SGHAT, CDR2 FQNNGV. The length of the CDR3 is 18 residues. This clonotype was sampled from a human donor with classical Hodgkin lymphoma. V usage is TRBV11-2 and J usage is TRBJ2-1; the D is unclear. The source was peripheral blood mononuclear cells (PBMCs), collected before the fourth cycle of nivolumab. The CDR3 sequence: CASSLAARIASTYNEQFF. CDR3 nucleotides: TGTGCCAGCAGCTTAGCCGCCCGCATAGCATCAACGTACAATGAGCAGTTCTTC.